This is a list of T cell receptor beta chains from one sample in a study of cytomegalovirus exposure and HLA in healthy donors. Measured with immunoSEQ multiplex PCR; TCRdb has only the in-frame clones, and not every one. The sample holds about 160,000 clones. The specimen was PBMCs. The receptor set was obtained from a woman aged 55-70 years in good health and CMV-seronegative. Both conserved end residues are part of each CDR3. Each record gives: D gene, J gene, V gene, CDR3 protein, CDR3 DNA. The D gene is left open where the match is weak.

D gene: TRBD1
J gene: TRBJ1-3
V gene: TRBV7-8
CDR3 protein: CASSFRGRGSSGNTIYF
CDR3 DNA: TGTGCCAGCAGCTTCAGAGGCAGGGGGAGCTCTGGAAACACCATATATTTT

D gene: NA
J gene: TRBJ2-3
V gene: TRBV9
CDR3 protein: CASSVGAEGDTQYF
CDR3 DNA: TGTGCCAGCAGCGTAGGAGCGGAGGGAGATACGCAGTATTTT

D gene: NA
J gene: TRBJ2-1
V gene: TRBV11-2
CDR3 protein: CASSLGRALSYNEQFF
CDR3 DNA: TGTGCCAGCAGCTTAGGGCGGGCTCTCTCCTACAATGAGCAGTTCTTC

D gene: NA
J gene: TRBJ1-1
V gene: TRBV7-9
CDR3 protein: CASSLDGGGTEAFF
CDR3 DNA: TGTGCCAGCAGCTTAGACGGGGGGGGCACTGAAGCTTTCTTT

D gene: TRBD1
J gene: TRBJ1-5
V gene: TRBV10-3
CDR3 protein: CAISESTGLNQPQHF
CDR3 DNA: TGTGCCATCAGTGAGTCGACAGGGCTGAATCAGCCCCAGCATTTT

D gene: TRBD2
J gene: TRBJ2-1
V gene: TRBV27
CDR3 protein: CASSLRLAGGSTYNEQFF
CDR3 DNA: TGTGCCAGCAGTTTACGACTAGCGGGAGGGTCCACCTACAATGAGCAGTTCTTC

D gene: TRBD1
J gene: TRBJ1-1
V gene: TRBV7-3
CDR3 protein: CASSLIGQGATEAFF
CDR3 DNA: TGTGCCAGCAGCTTAATTGGACAGGGGGCCACTGAAGCTTTCTTT

D gene: NA
J gene: TRBJ1-1
V gene: TRBV5-1
CDR3 protein: CASSPHSGGPRSTEAFF
CDR3 DNA: TGCGCCAGCAGCCCTCATTCCGGCGGGCCCCGTAGCACTGAAGCTTTCTTT

D gene: NA
J gene: TRBJ2-1
V gene: TRBV11-2
CDR3 protein: CASSPENSYNEQFF
CDR3 DNA: TGTGCCAGCAGCCCTGAGAACTCCTACAATGAGCAGTTCTTC

D gene: TRBD1
J gene: TRBJ1-2
V gene: TRBV6-5
CDR3 protein: CASSSTGGGYGYTF
CDR3 DNA: TGTGCCAGCAGTTCGACAGGGGGAGGCTATGGCTACACCTTC

D gene: NA
J gene: TRBJ1-1
V gene: TRBV5-1
CDR3 protein: CASSLLWGAEAFF
CDR3 DNA: TGCGCCAGCAGCTTGTTGTGGGGGGCTGAAGCTTTCTTT

D gene: NA
J gene: TRBJ1-1
V gene: TRBV10-2
CDR3 protein: CASSEIRGVGNTEAFF
CDR3 DNA: TGCGCCAGCAGTGAGATAAGGGGCGTTGGGAACACTGAAGCTTTCTTT

D gene: NA
J gene: TRBJ1-2
V gene: TRBV5-5
CDR3 protein: CASSLWTDYGYTF
CDR3 DNA: TGTGCCAGCAGCTTGTGGACAGACTATGGCTACACCTTC

D gene: NA
J gene: TRBJ2-1
V gene: TRBV2
CDR3 protein: CASSRDTSAGEQFF
CDR3 DNA: TGTGCCAGCAGCCGGGACACCTCGGCGGGTGAGCAGTTCTTC

D gene: TRBD2
J gene: TRBJ2-2
V gene: TRBV18
CDR3 protein: CASSPRLAGGTGELFF
CDR3 DNA: TGTGCCAGCTCACCACGACTAGCGGGAGGTACCGGGGAGCTGTTTTTT

D gene: NA
J gene: TRBJ1-6
V gene: TRBV5-4
CDR3 protein: CASRSWRETKNSPLHF
CDR3 DNA: TGTGCCAGCAGAAGTTGGAGGGAGACCAAAAATTCACCCCTCCACTTT

D gene: NA
J gene: TRBJ1-5
V gene: TRBV19
CDR3 protein: CASIPSGRGDNQPQHF
CDR3 DNA: TGTGCCAGTATCCCCTCCGGTCGAGGCGACAATCAGCCCCAGCATTTT

D gene: NA
J gene: TRBJ2-1
V gene: TRBV7-9
CDR3 protein: CASRLERSYNEQFF
CDR3 DNA: TGTGCCAGCAGGTTGGAGAGGTCCTACAATGAGCAGTTCTTC

D gene: NA
J gene: TRBJ1-2
V gene: TRBV5-4
CDR3 protein: CASSRGQTNYGYTF
CDR3 DNA: TGTGCCAGCAGCCGAGGACAGACTAACTATGGCTACACCTTC

D gene: NA
J gene: TRBJ1-5
V gene: TRBV18
CDR3 protein: CASSPGRSGLSNQPQHF
CDR3 DNA: TGTGCCAGCTCACCAGGAAGATCGGGACTTAGCAATCAGCCCCAGCATTTT

D gene: TRBD1
J gene: TRBJ1-1
V gene: TRBV7-2
CDR3 protein: CASSFGTGDTEAFF
CDR3 DNA: TGTGCCAGCAGCTTCGGGACAGGGGACACTGAAGCTTTCTTT

D gene: NA
J gene: TRBJ1-1
V gene: TRBV5-6
CDR3 protein: CASSLVGGVAEAFF
CDR3 DNA: TGTGCCAGCAGCTTGGTTGGGGGGGTAGCTGAAGCTTTCTTT

D gene: NA
J gene: TRBJ2-7
V gene: TRBV29-1
CDR3 protein: CSVVSAEGYEQYF
CDR3 DNA: TGCAGCGTTGTTAGCGCGGAGGGGTACGAGCAGTACTTC

D gene: TRBD1
J gene: TRBJ2-2
V gene: TRBV5-1
CDR3 protein: CASSRTGANTGELFF
CDR3 DNA: TGCGCCAGCAGCCGGACAGGGGCAAACACCGGGGAGCTGTTTTTT

D gene: NA
J gene: TRBJ1-1
V gene: TRBV5-4
CDR3 protein: CARQGRPNTEAFF
CDR3 DNA: TGTGCCAGACAGGGACGACCGAACACTGAAGCTTTCTTT

D gene: NA
J gene: TRBJ2-3
V gene: TRBV6-5
CDR3 protein: CAIRGRGSRGTQYF
CDR3 DNA: TGTGCGATACGTGGGAGGGGGAGTAGAGGCACGCAGTATTTT

D gene: NA
J gene: TRBJ2-5
V gene: TRBV10-1
CDR3 protein: CASSESGGSETQYF
CDR3 DNA: TGCGCCAGCAGTGAGTCAGGCGGGTCTGAGACCCAGTACTTC

D gene: NA
J gene: TRBJ1-1
V gene: TRBV5-1
CDR3 protein: CASSPQGTEAFF
CDR3 DNA: TGCGCCAGCAGCCCCCAGGGAACTGAAGCTTTCTTT

D gene: NA
J gene: TRBJ1-6
V gene: TRBV18
CDR3 protein: CASSPVYGQNSPLHF
CDR3 DNA: TGTGCCAGCTCACCAGTTTACGGTCAAAATTCACCCCTCCACTTT

D gene: TRBD2
J gene: TRBJ2-5
V gene: TRBV5-1
CDR3 protein: CASSPLAARETQYF
CDR3 DNA: TGCGCCAGCAGCCCCCTAGCGGCGCGGGAGACCCAGTACTTC